The rows below give T cell receptor beta chains drawn from one sample of a study of beta chain features in type 1 diabetes. Assay: immunoSEQ multiplex PCR; the TCRdb copy retains only in-frame clones and omits some. The table shows roughly 340,000 clones, with over 10% occurring only once. The sample was naive CD4+ T cells from blood. These receptors all come from a woman aged 18-29 years with type 1 diabetes. The CDR3 runs from the conserved cysteine through the conserved F or W. The order of the fields is J gene, clone size, D gene, V gene, CDR3 DNA, CDR3 protein. A D gene is named only where the DNA matches it firmly. Only part of the rows carry a size: once, few, many, or a class if the clone is expanded.

j_gene: TRBJ1-2; abundance: -; d_gene: TRBD1; v_gene: TRBV5-1; CDR3nt: TGCGCCAGCAGCTTGGAGGGGACAGGGAATTACACCTTC; CDR3aa: CASSLEGTGNYTF
j_gene: TRBJ2-1; abundance: few; d_gene: -; v_gene: TRBV4-1; CDR3nt: TGCGCCAGCAGCCACGGGCGGGCCCCAAGCGGGGAGCAGTTCTTC; CDR3aa: CASSHGRAPSGEQFF
j_gene: TRBJ2-7; abundance: few; d_gene: -; v_gene: TRBV28; CDR3nt: TGTGCCAGCAGTTTATCCGGGACAACGTTCGATCCCTACGAGCAGTACTTC; CDR3aa: CASSLSGTTFDPYEQYF
j_gene: TRBJ2-7; abundance: few; d_gene: -; v_gene: TRBV6-5; CDR3nt: TGTGCCAGCAGCGCTCACCCCGCGGAGCAGTACTTC; CDR3aa: CASSAHPAEQYF
j_gene: TRBJ2-1; abundance: few; d_gene: TRBD2; v_gene: TRBV7-9; CDR3nt: TGTGCCAGCAGCTTACCCCGCGGGAGAGGAGTGTTCTTC; CDR3aa: CASSLPRGRGVFF
j_gene: TRBJ1-2; abundance: -; d_gene: TRBD1; v_gene: TRBV6-5; CDR3nt: TGTGCCAGCAGGGGACAGGCACTCTACTACACCTTC; CDR3aa: CASRGQALYYTF
j_gene: TRBJ2-6; abundance: -; d_gene: -; v_gene: TRBV6-1; CDR3nt: TGTGCCAGCAGTGAAGTGGGCCTCTCTGGGGCCAACGTCCTGACTTTC; CDR3aa: CASSEVGLSGANVLTF
j_gene: TRBJ2-1; abundance: -; d_gene: TRBD2; v_gene: TRBV5-4; CDR3nt: TGTGCCAGCAGCATCTGGGGGAGGGCCCGCAATGAGCAGTTCTTC; CDR3aa: CASSIWGRARNEQFF
j_gene: TRBJ2-7; abundance: -; d_gene: TRBD2; v_gene: TRBV5-6; CDR3nt: TGTGCCAGCAGCCCAAGGACTAGCGGCTACGAGCAGTACTTC; CDR3aa: CASSPRTSGYEQYF
j_gene: TRBJ1-1; abundance: -; d_gene: -; v_gene: TRBV11-2; CDR3nt: TGTGCCAGCATGGCGGACATGAACACTGAAGCTTTCTTT; CDR3aa: CASMADMNTEAFF
j_gene: TRBJ1-2; abundance: -; d_gene: -; v_gene: TRBV30; CDR3nt: TGTGCCTGGAGTGTAAATGTAGGGGCGATAGGCTACACCTTC; CDR3aa: CAWSVNVGAIGYTF
j_gene: TRBJ2-5; abundance: few; d_gene: -; v_gene: TRBV7-9; CDR3nt: TGTGCTGCACGCGGAGGAGCCCAAGAGACCCAGTACTTC; CDR3aa: CAARGGAQETQYF
j_gene: TRBJ2-5; abundance: few; d_gene: TRBD1; v_gene: TRBV29-1; CDR3nt: TGCAGCGTTCCCGGGACAGGGTCCCAAGAGACCCAGTACTTC; CDR3aa: CSVPGTGSQETQYF
j_gene: TRBJ1-5; abundance: -; d_gene: -; v_gene: TRBV29-1; CDR3nt: TGCAGCGTTGAATCAGCGGGTCAGCCCCAGCATTTT; CDR3aa: CSVESAGQPQHF
j_gene: TRBJ1-4; abundance: few; d_gene: TRBD1; v_gene: TRBV7-9; CDR3nt: TGTGCCAGCAGCCCGACAGGGGGCGCTTTGGAAAAACTGTTTTTT; CDR3aa: CASSPTGGALEKLFF
j_gene: TRBJ2-3; abundance: -; d_gene: TRBD2; v_gene: TRBV28; CDR3nt: TGTGCCAGCAGTCGACTAGCGTTGAGCACAGATACGCAGTATTTT; CDR3aa: CASSRLALSTDTQYF
j_gene: TRBJ1-4; abundance: -; d_gene: -; v_gene: TRBV18; CDR3nt: TGTGCCAGCTCACCGTACGGGGGGAACGAAAAACTGTTTTTT; CDR3aa: CASSPYGGNEKLFF
j_gene: TRBJ1-5; abundance: few; d_gene: TRBD1; v_gene: TRBV28; CDR3nt: TGTGCCAGCAGTTTTGGACAGGGGGACATATTTCAGCCCCAGCATTTT; CDR3aa: CASSFGQGDIFQPQHF
j_gene: TRBJ2-3; abundance: -; d_gene: TRBD2; v_gene: TRBV9; CDR3nt: TGTGCCAGCAGCTCCCGGACTAGCATCACAGATACGCAGTATTTT; CDR3aa: CASSSRTSITDTQYF
j_gene: TRBJ2-1; abundance: -; d_gene: TRBD2; v_gene: TRBV11-2; CDR3nt: TGTGCCAGCAGTTTTACTAGCGGGAGAGGGAATGAGCAGTTCTTC; CDR3aa: CASSFTSGRGNEQFF
j_gene: TRBJ1-3; abundance: -; d_gene: -; v_gene: TRBV7-2; CDR3nt: TGTGCCAGCAGCTTAGCCCTTTTTGACAGGAGATCTGGAAACACCATATATTTT; CDR3aa: CASSLALFDRRSGNTIYF
j_gene: TRBJ2-5; abundance: -; d_gene: TRBD1; v_gene: TRBV4-3; CDR3nt: TGCGCCCGCTCCGGGACAGGGGAAGAGACCCAGTACTTC; CDR3aa: CARSGTGEETQYF
j_gene: TRBJ1-5; abundance: few; d_gene: -; v_gene: TRBV7-8; CDR3nt: TGTGCCAGCAGCTTGACAGGAGACAATCAGCCCCAGCATTTT; CDR3aa: CASSLTGDNQPQHF
j_gene: TRBJ2-5; abundance: -; d_gene: TRBD2; v_gene: TRBV5-6; CDR3nt: TGTGCCAGCAGCTACCGGACTAGCGGGGGGGCCGTGGAGACCCAGTACTTC; CDR3aa: CASSYRTSGGAVETQYF
j_gene: TRBJ1-5; abundance: few; d_gene: TRBD1; v_gene: TRBV4-3; CDR3nt: TGCGCCAGCAGCCCTCAGGGGGGTCAGCCCCAGCATTTT; CDR3aa: CASSPQGGQPQHF
j_gene: TRBJ2-2; abundance: -; d_gene: -; v_gene: TRBV10-1; CDR3nt: TGCGCCAGCAGTGACAGCACCGGGGAGCTGTTTTTT; CDR3aa: CASSDSTGELFF
j_gene: TRBJ2-1; abundance: -; d_gene: -; v_gene: TRBV11-2; CDR3nt: TGTGCCAGCAGCTCAACACAGGGATCCTCCTACAATGAGCAGTTCTTC; CDR3aa: CASSSTQGSSYNEQFF
j_gene: TRBJ2-3; abundance: -; d_gene: -; v_gene: TRBV25-1; CDR3nt: TGTGCCAGCAGTGATTCCCCCCACACAGATACGCAGTATTTT; CDR3aa: CASSDSPHTDTQYF
j_gene: TRBJ2-1; abundance: few; d_gene: TRBD2; v_gene: TRBV19; CDR3nt: TGTGCCAGTAGTCGAGCGGGAGGGTACAATGAGCAGTTCTTC; CDR3aa: CASSRAGGYNEQFF
j_gene: TRBJ2-1; abundance: -; d_gene: -; v_gene: TRBV2; CDR3nt: TGTGCCAGCAGTGAGTTGGGCCCTCTAAGTGAGCAGTTCTTC; CDR3aa: CASSELGPLSEQFF
j_gene: TRBJ2-3; abundance: -; d_gene: -; v_gene: TRBV7-3; CDR3nt: TGTGCCAGCAGCCGGGAGAACACAGATACGCAGTATTTT; CDR3aa: CASSRENTDTQYF
j_gene: TRBJ2-7; abundance: -; d_gene: -; v_gene: TRBV18; CDR3nt: TGTGCCAGCTCACCACAACAGGGGAGGTACGAGCAGTACTTC; CDR3aa: CASSPQQGRYEQYF
j_gene: TRBJ2-7; abundance: -; d_gene: TRBD2; v_gene: TRBV11-2; CDR3nt: TGTGCCAGCAGAGTTAGGGGGACCCTAGCGGGAGGGCAGTACTTC; CDR3aa: CASRVRGTLAGGQYF
j_gene: TRBJ2-2; abundance: -; d_gene: -; v_gene: TRBV6-5; CDR3nt: TGTGCCAGCAGGGACACGGGTTACACCGGGGAGCTGTTTTTT; CDR3aa: CASRDTGYTGELFF
j_gene: TRBJ2-7; abundance: few; d_gene: TRBD2; v_gene: TRBV4-3; CDR3nt: TGCGCCAGCAGCCAAGAGAGTCGGGCTAGCGGTTCCTACGAGCAGTACTTC; CDR3aa: CASSQESRASGSYEQYF
j_gene: TRBJ2-3; abundance: few; d_gene: -; v_gene: TRBV6-4; CDR3nt: TGTGCCAGCAGTGAAGCCGAGGGCACAGATACGCAGTATTTT; CDR3aa: CASSEAEGTDTQYF
j_gene: TRBJ1-1; abundance: -; d_gene: TRBD1; v_gene: TRBV11-3; CDR3nt: TGTGCCAGCAGCCCCGGGACAGGGTATACTGAAGCTTTCTTT; CDR3aa: CASSPGTGYTEAFF
j_gene: TRBJ2-5; abundance: few; d_gene: TRBD1; v_gene: TRBV10-3; CDR3nt: TGTGCCATCAGTGGCAGGGGGCACGAGACCCAGTACTTC; CDR3aa: CAISGRGHETQYF
j_gene: TRBJ2-1; abundance: few; d_gene: TRBD1; v_gene: TRBV5-1; CDR3nt: TGCGCCAGCGGAACCGGGACAGCCCGGAATGAGCAGTTCTTC; CDR3aa: CASGTGTARNEQFF
j_gene: TRBJ2-7; abundance: few; d_gene: TRBD1; v_gene: TRBV7-6; CDR3nt: TGTGCCAGCGTTCCGGGGGCAAGGACAGGGGGCGAGCAGTACTTC; CDR3aa: CASVPGARTGGEQYF
j_gene: TRBJ2-7; abundance: few; d_gene: -; v_gene: TRBV9; CDR3nt: TGTGCCAGCAGCCCCAGGGCCAGCGCAGGTGGGGAGCAGTACTTC; CDR3aa: CASSPRASAGGEQYF
j_gene: TRBJ1-1; abundance: -; d_gene: TRBD1; v_gene: TRBV28; CDR3nt: TGTGCCAGCAGTTTCTCGGGACAGGGGGGCACTGAAGCTTTCTTT; CDR3aa: CASSFSGQGGTEAFF
j_gene: TRBJ2-6; abundance: -; d_gene: -; v_gene: TRBV5-6; CDR3nt: TGTGCCAGCAGCTTCGGGGGTTCTGGGGCCAACGTCCTGACTTTC; CDR3aa: CASSFGGSGANVLTF
j_gene: TRBJ2-1; abundance: -; d_gene: TRBD2; v_gene: TRBV7-8; CDR3nt: TGTGCCAGCAGCTTAGAGCTCCTAGCGGGCAATGAGCAGTTCTTC; CDR3aa: CASSLELLAGNEQFF
j_gene: TRBJ2-5; abundance: -; d_gene: -; v_gene: TRBV5-4; CDR3nt: TGTGCCAGCAGCTTGGAGAGTTGGGAGACCCAGTACTTC; CDR3aa: CASSLESWETQYF
j_gene: TRBJ1-5; abundance: few; d_gene: -; v_gene: TRBV28; CDR3nt: TGTGCCAGCAGGTCCCAGAGGAGCAATCAGCCCCAGCATTTT; CDR3aa: CASRSQRSNQPQHF
j_gene: TRBJ2-1; abundance: few; d_gene: -; v_gene: TRBV11-2; CDR3nt: TGTGCCAGCAGCTTAAGGCGGGGAACCTACAATGAGCAGTTCTTC; CDR3aa: CASSLRRGTYNEQFF
j_gene: TRBJ2-6; abundance: -; d_gene: -; v_gene: TRBV7-6; CDR3nt: TGTGCCAGCAGCTTAGCCGGGATCTCGGGGGCCAACGTCCTGACTTTC; CDR3aa: CASSLAGISGANVLTF
j_gene: TRBJ2-7; abundance: few; d_gene: TRBD1; v_gene: TRBV7-2; CDR3nt: TGTGCCAGCAGCTTAAGGGACAGGGCCGTCGGTGAGCAGTACTTC; CDR3aa: CASSLRDRAVGEQYF
j_gene: TRBJ2-5; abundance: -; d_gene: -; v_gene: TRBV28; CDR3nt: TGTGCCAGCAGTCAGTCAATAGCATACCAAGAGACCCAGTACTTC; CDR3aa: CASSQSIAYQETQYF
j_gene: TRBJ2-1; abundance: -; d_gene: TRBD2; v_gene: TRBV9; CDR3nt: TGTGCCAGCAGCGTTCGGGGGGGCCGCAATGAGCAGTTCTTC; CDR3aa: CASSVRGGRNEQFF
j_gene: TRBJ1-2; abundance: -; d_gene: -; v_gene: TRBV7-9; CDR3nt: TGTGCCAGCAGCTTAGGGGCGGAACAGGCCTATGGCTACACCTTC; CDR3aa: CASSLGAEQAYGYTF
j_gene: TRBJ1-6; abundance: few; d_gene: -; v_gene: TRBV4-3; CDR3nt: TGCGCCAGCAGCCAGCCCCGGGGGGGGCCCCTCCACTTT; CDR3aa: CASSQPRGGPLHF
j_gene: TRBJ1-2; abundance: -; d_gene: TRBD1; v_gene: TRBV7-3; CDR3nt: TGTGCCAGCAGCGGACAGGGTTTAGGCTACACCTTC; CDR3aa: CASSGQGLGYTF
j_gene: TRBJ2-7; abundance: -; d_gene: -; v_gene: TRBV9; CDR3nt: TGTGCCAGCAGCGGCGACAGGTTTTCGGGCGAGCAGTACTTC; CDR3aa: CASSGDRFSGEQYF